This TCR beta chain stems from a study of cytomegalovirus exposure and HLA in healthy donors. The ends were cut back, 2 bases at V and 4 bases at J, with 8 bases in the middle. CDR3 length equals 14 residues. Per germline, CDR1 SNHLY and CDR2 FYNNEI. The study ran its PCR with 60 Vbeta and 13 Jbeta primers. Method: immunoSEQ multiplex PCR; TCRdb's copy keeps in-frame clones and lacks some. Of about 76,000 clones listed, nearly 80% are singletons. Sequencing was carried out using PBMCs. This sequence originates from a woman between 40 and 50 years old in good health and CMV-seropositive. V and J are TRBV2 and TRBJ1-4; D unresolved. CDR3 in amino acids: CASSEISSNEKLFF. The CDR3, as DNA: TGTGCCAGCAGTGAAATATCCAGTAATGAAAAACTGTTTTTT.